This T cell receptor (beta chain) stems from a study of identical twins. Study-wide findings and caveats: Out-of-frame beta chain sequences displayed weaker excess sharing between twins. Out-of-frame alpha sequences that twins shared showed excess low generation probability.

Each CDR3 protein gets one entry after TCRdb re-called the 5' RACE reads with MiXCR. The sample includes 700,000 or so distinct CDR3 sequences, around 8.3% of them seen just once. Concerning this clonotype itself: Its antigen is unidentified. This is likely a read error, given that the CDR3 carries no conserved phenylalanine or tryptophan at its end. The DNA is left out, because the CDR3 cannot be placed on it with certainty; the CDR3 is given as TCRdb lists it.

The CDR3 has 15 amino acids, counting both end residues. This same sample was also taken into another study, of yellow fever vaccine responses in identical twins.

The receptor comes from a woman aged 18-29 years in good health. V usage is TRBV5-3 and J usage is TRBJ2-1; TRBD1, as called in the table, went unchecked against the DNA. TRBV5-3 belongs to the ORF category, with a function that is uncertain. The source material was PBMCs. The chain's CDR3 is CAMGPGLVCWTVLFL.